This TCR beta chain appears in the sequencing data of a study of blood T cells in healthy people across ages. The second PCR ran about 6 to 12 cycles with a sample-barcoded 5' primer and J-beta primers. TCRdb processed the 5' RACE reads anew with MiXCR; each CDR3 protein has one entry. The repertoire holds 900,000 to 950,000 distinct CDR3 sequences, with just under 30% as singletons. This clonotype was seen repeatedly, ten times or more. Another study also made use of these data, one on T cells of mothers and their children.

Sequenced material: blood. This TCR was sampled from a woman aged 40 to 50 in good health.

The CDR3 sequence is CSVEGATSYEQYF. In DNA form, the CDR3 reads TGCAGCGTTGAAGGGGCTACCTCCTACGAGCAGTACTTC. The rearrangement uses TRBV29-1 and TRBJ2-7; D not certain. The CDR3 length is 13 residues. V dropped 1 base and J dropped 0 bases, with 7 bases sitting between them. Per germline, CDR1 SQVTM and CDR2 ANQGSEA.